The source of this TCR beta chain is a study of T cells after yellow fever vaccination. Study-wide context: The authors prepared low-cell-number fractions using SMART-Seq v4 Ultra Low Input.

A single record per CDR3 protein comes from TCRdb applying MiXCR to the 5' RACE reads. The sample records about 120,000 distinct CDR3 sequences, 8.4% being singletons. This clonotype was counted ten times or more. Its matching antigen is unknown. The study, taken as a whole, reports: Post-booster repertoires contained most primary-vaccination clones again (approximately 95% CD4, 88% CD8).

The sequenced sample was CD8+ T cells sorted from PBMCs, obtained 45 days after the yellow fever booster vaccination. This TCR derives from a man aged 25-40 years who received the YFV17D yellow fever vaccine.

The DNA for the CDR3 is TGTGCCAGCAGTTTCGAGTTTTCGGAGACCCAGTACTTC. As protein: CASSFEFSETQYF. The chain uses TRBV6-6 and TRBJ2-5; unclear D gene. Germline V gene lookup returns CDR1 MNHNY and CDR2 SVGAGI (reference sequence). The CDR3 has 13 amino acids. With 4 bases removed from V and 5 bases from J, the gap between germline ends came to 11 bases.